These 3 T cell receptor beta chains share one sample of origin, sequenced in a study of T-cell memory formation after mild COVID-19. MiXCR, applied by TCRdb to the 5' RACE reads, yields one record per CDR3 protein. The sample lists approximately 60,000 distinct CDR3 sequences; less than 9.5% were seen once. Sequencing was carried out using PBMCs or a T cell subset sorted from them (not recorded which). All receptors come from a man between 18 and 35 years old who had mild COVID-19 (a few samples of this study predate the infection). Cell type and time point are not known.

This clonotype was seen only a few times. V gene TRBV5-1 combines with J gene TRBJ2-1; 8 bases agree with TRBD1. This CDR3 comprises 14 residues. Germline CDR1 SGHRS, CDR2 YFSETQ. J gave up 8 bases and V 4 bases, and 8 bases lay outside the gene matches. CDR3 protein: CASSQMTGDDEQFF. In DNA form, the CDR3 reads TGCGCCAGCAGCCAGATGACAGGGGACGATGAGCAGTTCTTC. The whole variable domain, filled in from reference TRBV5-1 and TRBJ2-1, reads KAGVTQTPRYLIKTRGQQVTLSCSPISGHRSVSWYQQTPGQGLQFLFEYFSETQRNKGNFPGRFSGRQFSNSRSEMNVSTLELGDSALYLCASSQMTGDDEQFFGPGTRLTVL.

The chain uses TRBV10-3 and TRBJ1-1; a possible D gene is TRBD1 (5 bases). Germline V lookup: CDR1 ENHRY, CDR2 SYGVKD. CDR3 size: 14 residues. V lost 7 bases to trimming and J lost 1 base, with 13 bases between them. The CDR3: CAIKIDSQNTEAFF. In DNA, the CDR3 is TGTGCCATCAAAATCGACAGTCAGAACACTGAAGCTTTCTTT.

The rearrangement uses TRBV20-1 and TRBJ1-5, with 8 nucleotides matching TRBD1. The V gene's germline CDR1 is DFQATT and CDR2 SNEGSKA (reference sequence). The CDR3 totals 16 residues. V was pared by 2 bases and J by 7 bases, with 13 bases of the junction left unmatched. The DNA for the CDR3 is TGCAGTGCTAGACATACGACCGGACAGGGTGCACAGCCCCAGCATTTT. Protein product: CSARHTTGQGAQPQHF.